This TCR beta chain was captured by sequencing in a study of T cells after yellow fever vaccination. Study-level background: The SMART-Seq v4 Ultra Low Input method served to prepare the low-cell-number fractions. Whole-study results and caveats: Clones that expanded after primary vaccination mostly reappeared after the booster (roughly 96% CD4, 70% to 90% CD8).

This CDR3 is built from 18 residues. V lost 2 bases, J lost 0 bases, and 6 bases stayed unmatched. Germline V gene lookup returns CDR1 LGHNT and CDR2 FRNRAP. Template switching by 5'RACE produced TCR cDNA, adding a universal primer site and UMIs. One entry per CDR3 protein results from TCRdb running MiXCR on the 5' RACE reads. The data contain under 400,000 distinct CDR3 sequences, around 12% of them singletons. This clonotype was counted only a few times. Its matching antigen is unknown. V is TRBV12-5 and J is TRBJ2-2; 10 bases agree with TRBD1. The clonotype was recovered from a man aged 18 to 30 who received the YFV17D yellow fever vaccine. The sample in question was CD4+ T cells sorted from PBMCs, obtained 15 days after the yellow fever booster vaccination. CDR3 coding DNA: TGTGCTAGTGGTTTGAGGACAGGGGGGCTCGCGAACACCGGGGAGCTGTTTTTT. Amino acid sequence: CASGLRTGGLANTGELFF.